This T cell receptor (beta chain) was sequenced in a study of immune evolution from preneoplasia to lung adenocarcinoma. Whole-study results and caveats: Later-stage lesions appeared to have more T cells, more diversity, less clonality. Top clone share appeared to fall from AAH through AIS, MIA, adenocarcinoma.

To note about this clone: What it binds is not known.

V shed 3 bases and J shed 10 bases, with 13 bases lying between them. The CDR3 consists of 13 residues. Germline V gene lookup returns CDR1 SGHTA and CDR2 FQGNSA. The repertoire was sequenced with immunoSEQ multiplex PCR; TCRdb's copy has only in-frame clones and lacks some. The sample includes about 21,000 clones, roughly 75% of them seen just once. This receptor was obtained from a person between 55 and 69 years old with lung adenocarcinoma. The chain links TRBV7-2 to TRBJ2-1; D remains unclear. Sequencing was done on a sample of FFPE invasive lung adenocarcinoma tissue. For the CDR3, the DNA is TGTGCCAGCAGCTTTATGGGGTCAAACGAGCAGTTCTTC. It codes for CASSFMGSNEQFF.